Each of the 27 T cell receptor beta chains below was sequenced from the same sample in a study of shared clonotypes between healthy human individuals. Produced via immunoSEQ multiplex PCR; TCRdb's table is partial and in-frame only. This sample has fewer than 1.4 million clones, with approximately 78% found just once. Sequencing was performed on memory CD4+ T cells from PBMCs. The subset denotes: CD45RA-negative fraction. These receptors all stem from a man between 18 and 35 years old in good health. Some clones in this sample may be carry-over from other donors' samples.

In regard to this clone: The same CDR3 is also encoded by other DNA sequences in this sample. This chain joins TRBV29-1 and TRBJ2-3; 10 nucleotides match TRBD2. Unmatched junction bases numbered 6, after V lost 3 bases and J lost 0 bases. CDR3 length equals 16 residues. Looked up from germline, CDR1 is SQVTM and CDR2 is ANQGSEA. DNA of the CDR3: TGCAGCGTTGAGGGAACTAGCGGGACCAGCACAGATACGCAGTATTTT. As protein: CSVEGTSGTSTDTQYF.

V and J are TRBV4-2 and TRBJ2-3; D not resolved. The CDR3 covers 15 residues. Germline CDR1 is LGHNA and CDR2 is YNFKEQ. Trimming stripped 4 bases from V and 2 bases from J, with 13 bases between. The CDR3 DNA sequence: TGTGCCAGCAGCCCGCAAGCGATAATCACAGATACGCAGTATTTT. This gives the protein CASSPQAIITDTQYF.

The chain carries TRBV14 and TRBJ1-1; TRBD1 aligns across 8 bases. The J segment lost 4 bases and the V segment lost 0 bases, leaving 7 bases of the junction unmatched. The CDR3 is made up of 16 amino acids. The V gene's germline CDR1 is SGHDN and CDR2 FVKESK. CDR3 sequence reads: CASSQDRGQAFTEAFF. The CDR3 DNA is TGTGCCAGCAGCCAAGATAGGGGACAGGCTTTCACTGAAGCTTTCTTT.

The chain is built from TRBV13 and TRBJ2-5, with 9 bases that match TRBD2. This CDR3 has 15 residues. Germline CDR1 and CDR2: PRHDT and FYEKMQ (reference sequence). The trim removed 3 bases at V and 4 bases at J, leaving 6 bases unmatched. CDR3 DNA sequence: TGTGCCAGCAGCTTGGGCGGGAGGGCTCGAGAGACCCAGTACTTC. This encodes CASSLGGRARETQYF.

The J gene is TRBJ2-7, the V gene TRBV5-1, with 9 bases lining up with TRBD2. This CDR3 spans 15 amino acids. V trimming: 0 bases; J trimming: 3 bases; junction bases outside the gene matches: 4. Per germline, CDR1 SGHRS and CDR2 YFSETQ. This CDR3 reads CASSLVAGEYYEQYF. The CDR3 nucleotides are TGCGCCAGCAGCTTGGTAGCGGGAGAGTACTACGAGCAGTACTTC.

With respect to this clone: This same CDR3 is encoded by further DNA sequences in the sample. CDR3 protein: CASSVGGSDTQYF. The DNA for the CDR3 is TGTGCCAGCAGCGTAGGGGGGAGTGATACGCAGTATTTT. This chain connects TRBV9 to TRBJ2-3; tentatively, D is TRBD1 or TRBD2 (5 bases each). Between the trimmed V and J ends, which lost 0 bases and 6 bases, there was a span of 8 bases. CDR1 is SGDLS and CDR2 is YYNGEE in the germline V gene. The CDR3 covers 13 residues.

The sample holds a few counts of this clone. CDR3 sequence (DNA): TGTGCCAGCAGTGAAAGTAACGAGCAGTACTTC. Protein product: CASSESNEQYF. The V and J genes are TRBV6-1 and TRBJ2-7; D call uncertain. Trimming took off 2 bases at V and 5 bases at J, with 4 bases between the two ends. This CDR3 contains 11 residues. Germline V CDR1 and CDR2: MNHNS, SASEGT.

V usage is TRBV28 and J usage is TRBJ1-3; D is unresolved. Between the trimmed V and J ends, which lost 7 bases and 0 bases, there was a span of 10 bases. This CDR3 is 14 amino acids long. Germline V lookup: CDR1 MDHEN, CDR2 SYDVKM. CDR3 nucleotide sequence: TGTGCCAGCACCACCGGGTTCTCTGGAAACACCATATATTTT. Amino acids: CASTTGFSGNTIYF.

The chain links TRBV5-1 to TRBJ2-2; 9 bases line up with TRBD2. CDR1 is SGHRS and CDR2 is YFSETQ in the germline V gene. The CDR3 is 15 amino acids. The V and J ends lost 5 bases and 4 bases, in that order; junction bases with no gene match: 6. The CDR3 DNA reads TGCGCCAGCAGTGATAGCGGGAGAGGCACCGGGGAGCTGTTTTTT. Amino acid sequence: CASSDSGRGTGELFF.

This clone was observed a handful of times. J is TRBJ1-1 and V is TRBV7-3; TRBD1 matches 9 bases. J was trimmed by 5 bases and V by 7 bases; bases with no gene match: 5. Per germline, CDR1 SGHTA and CDR2 FQGTGA. The CDR3 length is 13 residues. This CDR3 is CASMRQGGTEAFF. The CDR3 nucleotides are TGTGCCAGCATGCGACAGGGGGGAACTGAAGCTTTCTTT. Drawing the rest from reference TRBV7-3 and TRBJ1-1, the complete variable domain is GAGVSQTPSNKVTEKGKYVELRCDPISGHTALYWYRQSLGQGPEFLIYFQGTGAADDSGLPNDRFFAVRPEGSVSTLKIQRTERGDSAVYLCASMRQGGTEAFFGQGTRLTVV.

The chain recombines TRBV7-8 with TRBJ1-5; the D is unclear. The germline gives CDR1 SGHVS, CDR2 FQNEAQ. The CDR3 runs 13 residues. V lost 2 bases to trimming and J lost 0 bases, with 2 bases between them. The CDR3: CASSLFSNQPQHF. Written as DNA, the CDR3 is TGTGCCAGCAGCTTATTTAGCAATCAGCCCCAGCATTTT.

V and J are TRBV4-1 and TRBJ2-3, with D unclear. Germline lookup yields CDR1 MGHRA and CDR2 YSYEKL. CDR3 size: 14 residues. V lost 0 bases, J lost 2 bases, and 6 bases lay in between. CDR3 residues: CASSQDGYTDTQYF. The CDR3 DNA reads TGCGCCAGCAGCCAAGATGGTTACACAGATACGCAGTATTTT.

The chain is built from TRBV11-3 and TRBJ2-7; D tentatively fits TRBD1 or TRBD2 (7 bases each). V lost 2 bases, J lost 6 bases, and 11 bases lay in between. From germline, CDR1 is SGHNT and CDR2 YENEEA. The CDR3 length is 13 residues. CDR3 bases: TGTGCCAGCAGCTTACTCAGGGGGGGCGAGCAGTACTTC. Translating it yields CASSLLRGGEQYF.

This rearrangement joins TRBV5-1 to TRBJ2-7; 10 bases map to TRBD2. V lost 4 bases and J lost 0; bases outside the gene matches: 4. CDR1 SGHRS and CDR2 YFSETQ come from the germline V gene. The CDR3 runs to 15 residues. The chain's CDR3 is CASSPTSGFSYEQYF. As DNA, the CDR3 is TGCGCCAGCAGCCCGACTAGCGGGTTCTCCTACGAGCAGTACTTC.

The V gene is TRBV7-2, the J gene TRBJ2-2; D may be TRBD2 (5 bases). V was shortened by 0 bases and J by 2 bases, with 7 bases between the two germline ends. Germline CDR1 reads SGHTA; CDR2 reads FQGNSA. CDR3 length: 15 residues. The CDR3 coding sequence is TGTGCCAGCAGCTTAGCGAGGGAAAACACCGGGGAGCTGTTTTTT. This codes for CASSLARENTGELFF.

This sequence joins TRBV9 and TRBJ2-1; D is uncertain. Trimming removed 0 bases at V and 2 bases at J, with 15 bases between. Per the germline V gene, CDR1 is SGDLS and CDR2 is YYNGEE. The CDR3 loop spans 17 amino acids. The DNA of the CDR3 is TGTGCCAGCAGCGTAGTGGGTGCTCCCGGCGCCTACAATGAGCAGTTCTTC. It yields the protein CASSVVGAPGAYNEQFF.

This clone was observed at least ten times. This chain connects TRBV9 to TRBJ2-7, with D possibly being TRBD2 (6 bases). Germline V gives CDR1 SGDLS, CDR2 YYNGEE. The CDR3 totals 15 residues. The ends were cut back, 1 base at V and 3 bases at J, with 14 bases in the middle. The CDR3 sequence is CASSVSPGEDYEQYF. DNA of the CDR3: TGTGCCAGCAGCGTATCCCCCGGGGAGGACTACGAGCAGTACTTC.

The chain joins TRBV5-5 to TRBJ2-7; perhaps TRBD1 as D (7 bases). V was shortened by 1 base and J by 6 bases, with 11 bases between the two germline ends. Germline assignment: CDR1 SGHKS and CDR2 YYEKEE (reference sequence). This CDR3 contains 13 residues. CDR3 protein: CASSLNQGGEQYF. CDR3 coding DNA: TGTGCCAGCAGCTTGAATCAGGGGGGCGAGCAGTACTTC.

In this sample, this clone turned up a few times. The V call is TRBV5-1, the J call TRBJ1-3; perhaps TRBD1 as D (5 bases). Germline-derived CDR1 and CDR2 are SGHRS and YFSETQ. V lost 6 bases and J 3 bases, leaving 16 bases between the germline ends. The length of the CDR3 is 15 residues. The DNA for the CDR3 is TGCGCCAGCATGTACGACAGTCAAAGTGGAAACACCATATATTTT. Amino acids: CASMYDSQSGNTIYF.

The rearrangement links TRBV11-3 to TRBJ2-2; D not certain. The V end lost 5 bases, the J end lost 6 bases, and 10 bases lay between the germline ends. This CDR3 is 13 amino acids long. Germline CDR1 and CDR2: SGHNT and YENEEA. The CDR3 loop is CASSPSQAGELFF. In DNA form, the CDR3 reads TGTGCCAGCAGCCCCTCGCAGGCCGGGGAGCTGTTTTTT.

This clone was seen more than once but under ten times. The rearrangement joins TRBV7-3 to TRBJ2-3; TRBD2 matches 7 bases. Germline V CDR1 and CDR2: SGHTA, FQGTGA. J gave up 4 bases and V 5 bases, and 12 bases lay outside the gene matches. CDR3 length: 16 amino acids. The CDR3 sequence: CASSLGLSGRADTQYF. CDR3 nucleotide sequence: TGTGCCAGCAGCCTCGGTCTTTCGGGGAGGGCAGATACGCAGTATTTT.

This clone appeared a single time. V gene TRBV5-4 combines with J gene TRBJ1-4, with TRBD1 matching over 7 bases. CDR1 and CDR2 from the germline V gene are SGHNT and YYREEE (reference sequence). With 3 bases clipped from V and 4 bases from J, the junction kept 3 bases outside the gene matches. CDR3 length: 14 residues. The CDR3 here is CASSYQGVNEKLFF. As DNA, the CDR3 is TGTGCCAGCAGCTATCAGGGGGTTAATGAAAAACTGTTTTTT.

This clone was observed at least ten times. Other DNA sequences in the sample encode the same CDR3. The rearrangement links TRBV10-3 to TRBJ1-5; perhaps TRBD1 as D (5 bases). CDR3 size: 13 residues. Trimming shortened V by 8 bases and J by 2 bases, and 10 bases separated the two germline ends. Germline V gives CDR1 ENHRY, CDR2 SYGVKD. CDR3 sequence (DNA): TGTGCCATCTCGGGGCAGGGCAATCAGCCCCAGCATTTT. Translated, it gives CAISGQGNQPQHF.

This clone has a count of ten or more. The chain is built from TRBV28 and TRBJ1-1; maybe TRBD1 (5 bases). Trimming removed 4 bases at V and 5 bases at J, with 14 bases between. Germline CDR1 and CDR2: MDHEN and SYDVKM. This CDR3 contains 14 residues. For the CDR3, the DNA is TGTGCCAGCAGTTATATGGGGGTGGGGACTGAAGCTTTCTTT. It translates to CASSYMGVGTEAFF.

V gene TRBV7-2 combines with J gene TRBJ2-6, with unresolved D. Between the trimmed V and J ends, which lost 5 bases and 2 bases, there was a span of 16 bases. This CDR3 contains 17 residues. Germline loops: CDR1 SGHTA, CDR2 FQGNSA. The CDR3 DNA sequence: TGTGCCAGCAGCCGCGCCCCTACTATGGCTGGGGCCAACGTCCTGACTTTC. Protein product: CASSRAPTMAGANVLTF.

Only a few counts were recorded for this clone. This clone may be a read error of a much larger clone one base away. The rearrangement joins TRBV20-1 to TRBJ1-5; D unresolved. Germline CDR1 is DFQATT and CDR2 is SNEGSKA (reference sequence). V was shortened by 5 bases and J by 9 bases, with 11 bases between the two germline ends. The CDR3 runs to 11 residues. This chain's CDR3 is CSAFLPLPQHF. The CDR3 DNA reads as TGCAGTGCTTTCCTCCCCCTGCCCCAGCATTTT.

The CDR3 reads CASSFLTGTNTDTQYF. In nucleotides, the CDR3 is TGTGCCAGCAGCTTCCTAACGGGGACTAACACAGATACGCAGTATTTT. The V and J genes are TRBV7-8 and TRBJ2-3; 7 bases agree with TRBD2. Trimming removed 3 bases from V and 2 bases from J; junction bases left unmatched: 8. The CDR3 runs 16 residues. Germline assignment: CDR1 SGHVS and CDR2 FQNEAQ.